These 5 T cell receptor beta chains share one sample of origin, sequenced in a study of T cell repertoires in cytomegalovirus infection. Antigens of these TCRs are unknown. TCRdb processed the reads anew with MiXCR; each CDR3 protein has one entry. Of about 830,000 distinct CDR3 sequences listed, approximately 32% were seen once; the top ten hold around an eighth. Sequenced material: cultured CD8+ T cells from PBMCs, taken from culture after CMV antigen stimulation. These receptors were collected from a human donor in good health (CMV status not recorded). Some clones in this sample may be carry-over from other donors' samples.

The CDR3, as DNA: TGTGCCAGCAGTATTCCCTCTCCTCTTGTGGGCTACACCTTC. Amino acids: CASSIPSPLVGYTF. The chain is built from TRBV28 and TRBJ1-2; D ambiguous. The germline V gene encodes CDR1 MDHEN and CDR2 SYDVKM. The CDR3 consists of 14 residues. Deletions cut 5 bases from V and 8 bases from J, with 18 bases between.

J is TRBJ2-7 and V is TRBV7-8; D assignment may be TRBD1 or TRBD2 (6 bases each). V was clipped by 2 bases and J by 0 bases, with 11 bases between them. CDR3 size: 15 residues. Germline V gene sequence: CDR1 SGHVS, CDR2 FQNEAQ. The CDR3 reads CASSLSRGASYEQYF. The CDR3 DNA sequence: TGTGCCAGCAGCTTATCAAGGGGGGCCTCCTACGAGCAGTACTTC.

This clonotype came up a few times. The rearrangement joins TRBV27 to TRBJ1-1; D not certain. The ends were cut back, 6 bases at V and 1 base at J, with 12 bases in the middle. CDR1 is MNHEY and CDR2 is SMNVEV in the germline V gene (reference sequence). This CDR3 region has 14 residues. For the CDR3, the DNA is TGTGCCAGCAGCTCCGCGGGGTCGAACACTGAAGCTTTCTTT. The encoded protein is CASSSAGSNTEAFF.

This chain uses TRBV27 with TRBJ1-1; perhaps TRBD1 as D (6 bases). The CDR3 sequence is 22 residues long. Trimming removed 9 bases at V and 1 base at J, with 39 bases between. In germline, CDR1 is MNHEY, CDR2 SMNVEV (reference sequence). CDR3 DNA: TGTGCCAGGAACACCAAATTACGGTCGCCCCCTCGCGGAGTAGGGGGGAACACTGAAGCTTTCTTT. It translates to CARNTKLRSPPRGVGGNTEAFF.

This clonotype appeared a few times. This chain joins TRBV6-2 or TRBV6-3 and TRBJ1-2, with TRBD1 matching 8 bases. The J segment lost 6 bases and the V segment lost 4 bases, leaving 13 bases of the junction unmatched. Looked up from germline, CDR1 is MNHEY and CDR2 is SVGEGT. This CDR3 is 16 amino acids long. In nucleotides, the CDR3 is TGTGCCAGCAGTTCAATCGACAGGGGCTTCATCCATGGCTACACCTTC. Amino acids: CASSSIDRGFIHGYTF.